Following are 9 T cell receptor beta chains from one sample sequenced in a study of T-cell memory formation after mild COVID-19. From the 5' RACE reads, TCRdb called clonotypes with MiXCR, one entry per CDR3 protein. Of 300,000 to 350,000 distinct CDR3 sequences in the sample, approximately 19% are singletons; the top ten hold roughly 21%. Sequencing was done on a sample of PBMCs or a T cell subset sorted from them (not recorded which). These receptors came from a man younger than 35 who had mild COVID-19 (a few samples of this study predate the infection). Cell type and time point are not known.

This clonotype was detected only a few times. This sequence joins TRBV3-1 and TRBJ2-1; D remains unclear. The CDR3 is 13 residues long. Trimming cost V 4 bases and J 3 bases, with 7 bases left between them. CDR1 and CDR2 (germline): LGHDT, YNNKEL (reference sequence). The chain's CDR3 is CASSRPGYNEQFF. CDR3 DNA: TGTGCCAGCAGCCGTCCGGGCTACAATGAGCAGTTCTTC.

This clonotype was counted ten times or more. The V and J genes are TRBV7-2 and TRBJ1-1; no reliable D call. The CDR3 runs 11 residues. CDR1 is SGHTA, CDR2 FQGNSA, per germline. Trimming left V 7 bases short and J 8 bases short, with 11 bases between. The CDR3 DNA is TGTGCCAGCACCCCCGGCAGAGAAGCTTTCTTT. Translating it yields CASTPGREAFF.

This clonotype has just a few counts. This chain connects TRBV27 to TRBJ2-7; the D gene is possibly TRBD2 (6 bases). CDR3 size: 12 residues. CDR1 and CDR2 (germline): MNHEY, SMNVEV (reference sequence). The germline V and J ends were trimmed by 3 bases and 6 bases, with 9 bases remaining between them. The CDR3 DNA is TGTGCCAGCAGTTTCCTGGGAGGCGAGCAGTACGTC. Protein sequence: CASSFLGGEQYV.

In this sample, this clonotype turned up once. The chain links TRBV29-1 to TRBJ1-1, with TRBD1 matching 7 bases. The CDR3 is made up of 13 amino acids. The germline gives CDR1 SQVTM, CDR2 ANQGSEA. The V and J ends lost 8 bases and 1 base, in that order; junction bases with no gene match: 7. The CDR3 DNA sequence: TGCAGCTCTGCGGGACAGTCGAACACTGAAGCTTTCTTT. Translating gives CSSAGQSNTEAFF.

This clonotype was seen only a few times. The chain carries TRBV7-2 and TRBJ2-4, with 7 bases lining up with TRBD2. The germline gives CDR1 SGHTA, CDR2 FQGNSA. J lost 7 bases, V lost 5 bases, and 14 bases had no gene match. CDR3 length: 16 residues. The chain's CDR3 is CASSRRVQAGWNIQYF. CDR3 DNA sequence: TGTGCCAGCAGCCGCCGGGTACAAGCGGGATGGAACATTCAGTACTTC.

The chain recombines TRBV7-9 with TRBJ2-5; D uncertain. The CDR3 loop spans 13 amino acids. CDR1 SEHNR and CDR2 FQNEAQ come from the germline V gene (reference sequence). V lost 5 bases and J 0 bases, leaving 7 bases between the germline ends. The CDR3 DNA sequence: TGTGCCAGCAGCCCCATTGACCAAGAGACCCAGTACTTC. Protein product: CASSPIDQETQYF. Variable domain in full (rest from reference TRBV7-9 and TRBJ2-5): DTGVSQNPRHKITKRGQNVTFRCDPISEHNRLYWYRQTLGQGPEFLTYFQNEAQLEKSRLLSDRFSAERPKGSFSTLEIQRTEQGDSAMYLCASSPIDQETQYFGPGTRLLVL.

This clonotype was counted between two and nine times. This sequence joins TRBV5-5 and TRBJ1-4; D ambiguous. Germline assignment: CDR1 SGHKS and CDR2 YYEKEE (reference sequence). This CDR3 is built from 14 residues. Trimming left V 4 bases short and J 5 bases short, with 12 bases between. The CDR3 DNA reads TGTGCCAGCAGCCGACGTACAGTAAATGAAAAACTGTTTTTT. It specifies CASSRRTVNEKLFF.

This clonotype occurred a few times. The rearrangement uses TRBV12-3 or TRBV12-4 and TRBJ1-1; D is perhaps TRBD1 (6 bases). Trimming took off 4 bases at V and 0 bases at J, with 12 bases between the two ends. The CDR3 loop spans 15 amino acids. CDR3 protein: CASSWGGSVNTEAFF. The CDR3 region has the DNA TGTGCCAGCAGTTGGGGGGGCAGCGTGAACACTGAAGCTTTCTTT.

The chain has TRBV6-2 or TRBV6-3 and TRBJ2-7, with 8 bases fitting TRBD2. The V segment lost 6 bases and the J segment 2 bases; nucleotides outside the gene matches: 6. The CDR3 has 14 residues. Per germline, CDR1 MNHEY and CDR2 SVGEGT. CDR3 in amino acids: CASRPWTSPYEQYF. DNA of the CDR3: TGTGCCAGCAGACCCTGGACTAGCCCCTACGAGCAGTACTTC.